Included here is one TCR beta chain sequence, with context. Its antigen is undetermined. The data belong to a study of graft-versus-host responses after intestinal transplantation. Clones were read by immunoSEQ multiplex PCR, and TCRdb kept only the in-frame ones, dropping some. The sample yields 120,000 or so clones, 93% seen once. V was pared by 2 bases and J by 2 bases, with 13 bases between. Germline CDR1 LNHDA, CDR2 SQIVND (reference sequence). This CDR3 is built from 15 residues. The study's findings and limits: Researchers found GvH clones in recipient marrow, and some showed up first in ileum or blood.

The sequence was collected from a human donor who received an intestinal transplant. Sequencing used unstimulated CD8+ T cells sorted from spleen or lymph node cells, obtained before intestinal transplant. The chain uses TRBV19 and TRBJ2-7; D perhaps matches TRBD2 (5 bases). The DNA for the CDR3 is TGTGCCAGTAGTATATTAGAGGCGGGTCCCTACGAGCAGTACTTC. Translated, it gives CASSILEAGPYEQYF.